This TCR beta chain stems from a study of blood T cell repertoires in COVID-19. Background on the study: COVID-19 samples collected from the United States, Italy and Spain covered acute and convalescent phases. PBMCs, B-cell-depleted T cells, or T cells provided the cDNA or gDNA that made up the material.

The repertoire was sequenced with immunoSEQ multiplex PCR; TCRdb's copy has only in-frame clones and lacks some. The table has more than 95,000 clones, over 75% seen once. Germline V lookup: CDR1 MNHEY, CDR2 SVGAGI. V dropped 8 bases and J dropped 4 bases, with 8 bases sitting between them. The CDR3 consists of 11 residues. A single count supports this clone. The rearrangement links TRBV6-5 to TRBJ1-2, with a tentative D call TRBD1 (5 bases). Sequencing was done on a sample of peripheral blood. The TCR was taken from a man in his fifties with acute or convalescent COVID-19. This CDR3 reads CASQGPYGYTF. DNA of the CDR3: TGTGCCAGCCAGGGTCCCTATGGCTACACCTTC.